Listed here are 6 T cell receptor beta chains from one sample, sequenced in a study of T cell changes during pregnancy in multiple sclerosis. TCRdb keeps only in-frame clones here, not all; method: immunoSEQ multiplex PCR. The sample contains about 69,000 clones, roughly nine tenths of which appear only once. The sequencing used CD4+ T cells from peripheral blood mononuclear cells, collected in the third trimester of pregnancy. The receptors originated from a female donor in good health, enrolled as a control in a pregnancy study.

The chain links TRBV7-8 to TRBJ1-4; D perhaps matches TRBD1 (5 bases). V was cut by 6 bases and J by 0 bases, with 26 bases left in between. Germline assignment: CDR1 SGHVS and CDR2 FQNEAQ. CDR3 size: 20 residues. The DNA for the CDR3 is TGTGCCAGCAGATCATACCCTGGCCGCCAAAGGGGCCCAACTAATGAAAAACTGTTTTTT. Amino acid sequence: CASRSYPGRQRGPTNEKLFF.

The CDR3 DNA reads as TGTGCCTGGAAGAGATTTTCGAATGAAAAACTGTTTTTT. Protein: CAWKRFSNEKLFF. The V gene is TRBV30, the J gene TRBJ1-4, with D hard to call. In germline, CDR1 is GTSNPN, CDR2 SVGIG (reference sequence). V gave up 4 bases and J gave up 5 bases, with 11 bases separating them. The CDR3 length is 13 residues.

This clone was picked up one time. The chain couples TRBV19 to TRBJ1-2, with D maybe TRBD1 (6 bases). Germline V gene sequence: CDR1 LNHDA, CDR2 SQIVND (reference sequence). The CDR3 loop spans 17 amino acids. V lost 2 bases and J 4 bases, leaving 20 bases between the germline ends. The CDR3 sequence: CASSINRAAKGGYGYTF. The CDR3 nucleotides read TGTGCCAGTAGTATAAACAGGGCAGCTAAAGGGGGCTATGGCTACACCTTC. Variable domain in full (rest from reference TRBV19 and TRBJ1-2): DGGITQSPKYLFRKEGQNVTLSCEQNLNHDAMYWYRQDPGQGLRLIYYSQIVNDFQKGDIAEGYSVSREKKESFPLTVTSAQKNPTAFYLCASSINRAAKGGYGYTFGSGTRLTVV.

The chain carries TRBV29-1 and TRBJ1-1, with D perhaps matching TRBD1 (5 bases). Per the germline V gene, CDR1 is SQVTM and CDR2 is ANQGSEA. Between the trimmed V and J ends, which lost 1 base and 2 bases, there was a span of 5 bases. The CDR3 runs to 12 residues. The CDR3 sequence: CSVEGGNTEAFF. For the CDR3, the DNA is TGCAGCGTTGAAGGGGGCAACACTGAAGCTTTCTTT.

The J gene is TRBJ2-7, the V gene TRBV5-1, with D perhaps TRBD1 (6 bases). Trimming took 6 bases from V and 0 from J, leaving 13 bases between them. The CDR3 has 14 residues. CDR1 and CDR2 (germline): SGHRS, YFSETQ. The CDR3 reads CASKEQGSSYEQYF. The CDR3 DNA sequence: TGCGCCAGCAAGGAGCAGGGGAGCTCCTACGAGCAGTACTTC.

This rearrangement joins TRBV9 to TRBJ1-1; no clear D. Germline assignment: CDR1 SGDLS and CDR2 YYNGEE. The CDR3 consists of 17 residues. V lost 0 bases to trimming and J lost 7 bases, with 22 bases between them. CDR3 sequence: CASSVDSGVGFRGEAFF. The CDR3 DNA is TGTGCCAGCAGCGTAGACAGCGGGGTAGGGTTTCGTGGTGAAGCTTTCTTT.